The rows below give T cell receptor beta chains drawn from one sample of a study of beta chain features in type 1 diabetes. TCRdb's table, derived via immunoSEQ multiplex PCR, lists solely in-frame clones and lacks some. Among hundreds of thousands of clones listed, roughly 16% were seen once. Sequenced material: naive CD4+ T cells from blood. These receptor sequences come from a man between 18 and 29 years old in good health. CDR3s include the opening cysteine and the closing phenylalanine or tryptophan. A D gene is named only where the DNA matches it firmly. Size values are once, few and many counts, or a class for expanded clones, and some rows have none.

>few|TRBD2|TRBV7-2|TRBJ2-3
TGTGCCAGCAGCGGACTAGCGGGGGGCACAGATACGCAGTATTTT
CASSGLAGGTDTQYF
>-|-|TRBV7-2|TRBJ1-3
TGTGCCAGCACCCCTCTCCCACAGGCGGGTGGAAACACCATATATTTT
CASTPLPQAGGNTIYF
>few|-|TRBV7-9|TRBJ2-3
TGTGCCAGCAGCTTAGGGCTCGGACCGTACACAGATACGCAGTATTTT
CASSLGLGPYTDTQYF
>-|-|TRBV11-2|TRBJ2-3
TGTGCCAGCAGCACTAGCTCCGGGACAAAGCCCGATACGCAGTATTTT
CASSTSSGTKPDTQYF
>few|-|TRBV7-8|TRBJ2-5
TGTGCCAGCAGCTTGGGCAGAAAAGAGACCCAGTACTTC
CASSLGRKETQYF
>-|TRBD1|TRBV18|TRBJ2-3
TGTGCCAGCTCACGTGGACAGGGGACCACAGATACGCAGTATTTT
CASSRGQGTTDTQYF
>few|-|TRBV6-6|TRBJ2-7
TGTGCCAGCAGTTACGCCTCTGTACAGGGATACGAGCAGTACTTC
CASSYASVQGYEQYF
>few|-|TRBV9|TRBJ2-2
TGTGCCAGCAGCGCCAGAGGCCTGGCGGGTGGCGGGGAGCTGTTTTTT
CASSARGLAGGGELFF
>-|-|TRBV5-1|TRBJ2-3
TGCGCCAGCAGCTTGGTGCCCGGCAGGGGCGGCACAGATACGCAGTATTTT
CASSLVPGRGGTDTQYF
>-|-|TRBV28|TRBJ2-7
TGTGCCAGCAGTCGTCTCCTGTACGGGCAGTACTTC
CASSRLLYGQYF
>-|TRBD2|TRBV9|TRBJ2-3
TGTGCCAGCAGCGCCCGGGGGGGCCTGGCAGATACGCAGTATTTT
CASSARGGLADTQYF
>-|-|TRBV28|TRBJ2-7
TGTGCCAGCAGTTTACGAGGGGTTGCGTCCTACGAGCAGTACTTC
CASSLRGVASYEQYF
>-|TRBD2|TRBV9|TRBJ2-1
TGTGCCAGCAGCCCTCCAGTGGGACTAGCGGACTACAATGAGCAGTTCTTC
CASSPPVGLADYNEQFF
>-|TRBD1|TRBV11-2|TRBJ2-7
TGTGCCAGCAGCCCCACGACAGGGGCTGCCTACGAGCAGTACTTC
CASSPTTGAAYEQYF
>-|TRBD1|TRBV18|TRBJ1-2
TGTGCCAGCTCACCCGGGACAGGGGTGAACTATGGCTACACCTTC
CASSPGTGVNYGYTF
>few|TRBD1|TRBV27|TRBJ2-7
TGTGCCAGCACCCGATACAGGGGGGACGAGCAGTACTTC
CASTRYRGDEQYF
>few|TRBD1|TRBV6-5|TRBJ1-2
TGTGCCAGCAGTGACAGGGGCCAACACGGCTACACCTTC
CASSDRGQHGYTF
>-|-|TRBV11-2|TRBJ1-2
TGTGCCAGCAGCTTATTCAGACGGAACTATGGCTACACCTTC
CASSLFRRNYGYTF
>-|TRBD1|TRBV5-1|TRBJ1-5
TGCGCCAGCAGCTTGGGGGACAGATCCAGCAATCAGCCCCAGCATTTT
CASSLGDRSSNQPQHF
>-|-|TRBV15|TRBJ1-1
TGTGCCACCAGCAGAGATACAGGGATTACTGAAGCTTTCTTT
CATSRDTGITEAFF
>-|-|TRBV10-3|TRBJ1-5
TGTGCCATCAGATCAGCCAATCAGCCCCAGCATTTT
CAIRSANQPQHF
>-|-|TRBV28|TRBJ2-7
TGTGCCAGCAGCCGCCCCCCGCATGGGGCCTACGAGCAGTACTTC
CASSRPPHGAYEQYF
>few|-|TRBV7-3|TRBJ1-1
TGTGCCAGCAGCTTAACGCCACAGGGGAACACTGAAGCTTTCTTT
CASSLTPQGNTEAFF
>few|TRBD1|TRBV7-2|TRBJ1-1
TGTGCCAGCAGCTTTAGGGGACAGGATGAAGCTTTCTTT
CASSFRGQDEAFF